Below are 13 T cell receptor beta chains sequenced from a single sample in a study of cytomegalovirus exposure and HLA in healthy donors. Researchers ran the PCR with 60 Vbeta and 13 Jbeta primers. Repertoires were generated with immunoSEQ multiplex PCR, while TCRdb's copy carries only in-frame clones and drops some. The table shows about 200,000 clones, with more than 75% occurring only once. The sequencing sample was made of PBMCs. Receptors originate from a woman aged 40 to 50 in good health and CMV-seronegative.

As concerns this clone: Other DNA sequences in the sample encode the same CDR3. This chain connects TRBV30 to TRBJ2-7; weak D call: TRBD1 (6 bases). Germline V gene lookup returns CDR1 GTSNPN and CDR2 SVGIG (reference sequence). V lost 0 bases, J lost 4 bases, and 10 bases lay in between. The CDR3 loop spans 13 amino acids. The CDR3 region is CAWSVGQGYEQYF. The CDR3 DNA is TGTGCCTGGAGTGTAGGGCAGGGGTACGAGCAGTACTTC.

The chain combines TRBV7-3 with TRBJ2-7; 10 nucleotides align to TRBD2. The ends lost 1 base at V and 8 bases at J; junction bases unmatched: 11. Germline lookup yields CDR1 SGHTA and CDR2 FQGTGA. This CDR3 is built from 16 residues. In DNA, the CDR3 is TGTGCCAGCAGCTTAAGTCCCGCGCTAGCGGGAGTAAAGCAGTACTTC. This sequence encodes CASSLSPALAGVKQYF.

V and J are TRBV7-9 and TRBJ2-1, with 11 positions matching TRBD2. The trim removed 10 bases at V and 1 base at J, leaving 15 bases unmatched. There are 18 residues in the CDR3. Germline V lookup: CDR1 SEHNR, CDR2 FQNEAQ (reference sequence). The CDR3 loop reads CATPLRASGRRSYNEQFF. The CDR3 bases are TGTGCCACCCCCCTTCGGGCTAGCGGGAGGAGATCCTACAATGAGCAGTTCTTC.

This clone occurred once. The chain uses TRBV5-1 and TRBJ1-2; D might be TRBD1 (5 bases). This CDR3 contains 13 residues. Germline CDR1 SGHRS, CDR2 YFSETQ. Trimming took off 4 bases at V and 7 bases at J, with 14 bases between the two ends. CDR3 nucleotides: TGCGCCAGCAGCGCCTACCAGGGTAGTGGCTACACCTTC. Protein: CASSAYQGSGYTF.

Note on this clone: This same CDR3 is encoded by further DNA sequences in the sample. The chain joins TRBV30 to TRBJ2-1; TRBD2 agrees at 10 bases. CDR1 is GTSNPN, CDR2 SVGIG, per germline (reference sequence). V was pared by 6 bases and J by 8 bases, with 10 bases of the junction left unmatched. CDR3 length equals 14 residues. The CDR3 DNA sequence: TGTGCCTGCCCTTTGGCTAGCGGGAGTTATGAGCAGTTCTTC. Its protein product is CACPLASGSYEQFF. The full variable domain, rest sourced from reference TRBV30 and TRBJ2-1, is SQTIHQWPATLVQPVGSPLSLECTVEGTSNPNLYWYRQAAGRGLQLLFYSVGIGQISSEVPQNLSASRPQDRQFILSSKKLLLSDSGFYLCACPLASGSYEQFFGPGTRLTVL.

The chain links TRBV2 to TRBJ2-1, with 9 nucleotides matching TRBD2. Germline values: CDR1 SNHLY, CDR2 FYNNEI. The CDR3 runs to 14 residues. Trimming cost V 6 bases and J 10 bases; bases outside gene matches: 10. The CDR3 is CASRETGLAPEQFF. The CDR3, as DNA: TGTGCCAGCAGAGAAACGGGACTAGCCCCCGAGCAGTTCTTC.

V is TRBV4-1 and J is TRBJ1-1; D gene unclear. CDR1 is MGHRA, CDR2 YSYEKL, per germline. The CDR3 has 15 residues. V lost 2 bases, J lost 5 bases, and 15 bases lay in between. CDR3: CASSQKSFPPTEAFF. CDR3 nucleotide sequence: TGCGCCAGCAGCCAAAAATCTTTCCCCCCGACTGAAGCTTTCTTT.

This sequence joins TRBV27 and TRBJ2-7, with TRBD2 identical over 9 bases. CDR1 is MNHEY and CDR2 is SMNVEV in the germline V gene (reference sequence). The V and J ends lost 7 bases and 4 bases, in that order; junction bases with no gene match: 11. CDR3 size: 15 residues. CDR3 amino acids: CASTFFSGSTYEQYF. The CDR3 region has the DNA TGTGCCAGCACCTTCTTTAGCGGGAGCACGTACGAGCAGTACTTC.

J is TRBJ2-7 and V is TRBV7-9; D uncertain. CDR1 and CDR2 (germline): SEHNR, FQNEAQ (reference sequence). V was trimmed by 6 bases and J by 5 bases, leaving 11 bases between them. This CDR3 has 12 residues. CDR3: CASRPDWDEQYF. The CDR3 DNA follows: TGTGCCAGCAGGCCCGACTGGGACGAGCAGTACTTC.

The chain recombines TRBV18 with TRBJ2-7; no definite D call. The V gene's germline CDR1 is KGHSH and CDR2 LQKENI. The CDR3 length is 14 residues. V was cut by 5 bases and J by 0 bases, with 11 bases left in between. The CDR3 bases are TGTGCCAGCTCAGTGGTACAGAGCTCCTACGAGCAGTACTTC. Its protein product is CASSVVQSSYEQYF. The full variable domain, rest sourced from reference TRBV18 and TRBJ2-7, is NAGVMQNPRHLVRRRGQEARLRCSPMKGHSHVYWYRQLPEEGLKFMVYLQKENIIDESGMPKERFSAEFPKEGPSILRIQQVVRGDSAAYFCASSVVQSSYEQYFGPGTRLTVT.

In this sample, this clone turned up once. The rearrangement joins TRBV27 to TRBJ2-1; maybe TRBD2 (5 bases). The CDR3 has 14 residues. V was pared by 5 bases and J by 5 bases, with 13 bases between. Germline V gene lookup returns CDR1 MNHEY and CDR2 SMNVEV (reference sequence). CDR3: CASSLLVGDNEQFF. The DNA of the CDR3 is TGTGCCAGCAGTCTCCTAGTGGGAGACAATGAGCAGTTCTTC.

The V call is TRBV6-6, the J call TRBJ1-1, with D perhaps matching TRBD1 (6 bases). V was shortened by 11 bases and J by 11 bases, with 18 bases between the two germline ends. Germline-derived CDR1 and CDR2 are MNHNY and SVGAGI (reference sequence). The CDR3 has 11 residues. Here the CDR3 reads CAASTRGDAFF. CDR3 DNA: TGTGCCGCATCAACCAGGGGTGACGCTTTCTTT.

This chain links TRBV30 with TRBJ2-1, with D possibly matching TRBD1 (6 bases). This CDR3 comprises 14 residues. Germline CDR1 and CDR2: GTSNPN and SVGIG (reference sequence). Trimming cost V 7 bases and J 4 bases, with 17 bases left between them. The CDR3 loop is CALHSGATYNEQFF. CDR3 sequence (DNA): TGTGCCTTACATTCAGGGGCGACTTACAATGAGCAGTTCTTC.